The clone carrying this T cell receptor beta chain was observed once. Germline V CDR1 and CDR2: LGHDT, YNNKEL (reference sequence). The CDR3 is 14 residues long. Trimming cost V 4 bases and J 8 bases; bases outside gene matches: 6. Assay used: immunoSEQ multiplex PCR; TCRdb lists only in-frame clones, some missing. The sample shows 100,000 to 140,000 clones, about 85% of them seen only once. This specimen belongs to a study of T cell responses to AZD1222 COVID-19 vaccine. The input for sequencing was peripheral blood, taken 28 days after the second AZD1222 dose. This chain joins TRBV3-1 (or the pseudogene TRBV3-2) and TRBJ2-1, with TRBD1 identical over 9 bases. The sequence was collected from an adult who received the AZD1222 COVID-19 vaccine. CDR3 amino acids: CASSLGTGYYEQFF. CDR3 bases: TGTGCCAGCAGCCTCGGGACAGGGTATTATGAGCAGTTCTTC.